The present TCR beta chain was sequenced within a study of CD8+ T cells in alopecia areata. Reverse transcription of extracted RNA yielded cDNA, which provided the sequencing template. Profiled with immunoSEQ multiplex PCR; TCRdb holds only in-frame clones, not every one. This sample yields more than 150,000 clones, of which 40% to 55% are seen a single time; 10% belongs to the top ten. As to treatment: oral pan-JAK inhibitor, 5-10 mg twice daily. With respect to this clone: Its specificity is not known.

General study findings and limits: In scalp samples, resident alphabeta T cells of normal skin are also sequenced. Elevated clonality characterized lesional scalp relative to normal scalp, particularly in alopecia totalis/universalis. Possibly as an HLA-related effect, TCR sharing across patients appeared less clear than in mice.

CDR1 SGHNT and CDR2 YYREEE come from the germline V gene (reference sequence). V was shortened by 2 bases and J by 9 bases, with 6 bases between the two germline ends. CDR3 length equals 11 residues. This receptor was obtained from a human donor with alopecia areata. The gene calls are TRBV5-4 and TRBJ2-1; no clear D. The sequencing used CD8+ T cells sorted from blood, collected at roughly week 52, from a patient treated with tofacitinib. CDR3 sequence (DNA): TGTGCCAGCAGCTTTGATGTTGAGCAGTTCTTC. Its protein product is CASSFDVEQFF. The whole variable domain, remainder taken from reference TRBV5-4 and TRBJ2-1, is ETGVTQSPTHLIKTRGQQVTLRCSSQSGHNTVSWYQQALGQGPQFIFQYYREEENGRGNFPPRFSGLQFPNYSSELNVNALELDDSALYLCASSFDVEQFFGPGTRLTVL.